The entry below gives a single T cell receptor (beta chain) sequence along with its context. Its antigen remains unidentified. These data belong to a study of siplizumab effects on memory and regulatory T cells. The study, taken as a whole, reports: Naive T cells, seemingly more diverse than memory cells, seemed major alloresponse contributors. Of the alloreactive clones, only a minor fraction mapped to unstimulated subsets.

Assays covered some 94,000 TCR templates per sample. Only in-frame clones appear in the TCRdb table, and some are missing; sequencing was by immunoSEQ multiplex PCR. The sample carries 60,000 to 80,000 clones, over 65% recorded once. This CDR3 has 16 amino acids. CDR1 is LNHDA and CDR2 is SQIVND in the germline V gene (reference sequence). V gave up 6 bases and J gave up 0 bases, with 15 bases separating them. Sequencing was performed on memory CD4+ T cells sorted from blood. This TCR derives from a human donor in good health. The genes are TRBV19 and TRBJ1-5; TRBD1 might be the D (5 bases). This CDR3 reads CASSGGRIASNQPQHF. The CDR3 bases are TGTGCCAGTAGCGGGGGTCGTATAGCTAGCAATCAGCCCCAGCATTTT.